The 7 T cell receptor beta chains below were found in one sample sequenced in a study of T cell clonality in common variable immunodeficiency. Assay: immunoSEQ multiplex PCR; the TCRdb copy retains only in-frame clones and omits some. The sample offers 50,000 to 70,000 clones and no singletons, the top ten holding 0.83%. The sequencing sample was made of peripheral blood mononuclear cells. All receptors derive from a person aged 18 to 70 in good health.

This clone was picked up a small number of times. The read ends 3 residues before the CDR3 terminus; that terminus is restored from the germline J gene. This specimen includes other DNA sequences encoding the same CDR3. V gene TRBV10-2 combines with J gene TRBJ1-2, with 9 bases identical to TRBD1. Looked up from germline, CDR1 is WSHSY and CDR2 is SAAADI. The CDR3 spans 15 residues. With 4 bases clipped from V and 3 bases from J, the junction kept 6 bases outside the gene matches. The DNA read from the CDR3 is TGCGCCAGCAGTGGAAAGGACAGGGGCCACTATGGC. It translates to CASSGKDRGHYG. The complete CDR3 reads CASSGKDRGHYGYTF.

A note on this clone: The read ends 3 residues before the CDR3 terminus; that terminus is restored from the germline J gene. The chain is built from TRBV19 and TRBJ1-4; tentatively, D is TRBD1 (5 bases). The CDR3 has 13 residues. Germline CDR1 and CDR2: LNHDA and SQIVND (reference sequence). CDR3 protein: CASTRGSYSPLFF. The CDR3 DNA, read in part, is TGTGCCAGTACTAGGGGAAGTTATTCACCA.

This clone came up many times. The CDR3 goes on 3 residues after the read ends, and that part is filled in from the germline J gene. The rearrangement joins TRBV5-6 to TRBJ1-1, with D unresolved. Trimming removed 0 bases from V and 4 bases from J, with 10 bases in between. CDR1 SGHDT and CDR2 YYEEEE come from the germline V gene. This CDR3 is 14 amino acids long. The chain's CDR3 is CASSLVRGGTEAFF. The DNA read from the CDR3 is TGTGCCAGCAGCTTGGTTCGGGGTGGCACTGAA.

This clone was counted ten times or more. The sequenced fragment ends 3 residues before the CDR3 boundary, so the rest is inferred from the germline J gene. J is TRBJ2-1 and V is TRBV20-1; tentatively, D is TRBD2 (6 bases). This CDR3 spans 21 amino acids. V was trimmed by 0 bases and J by 0 bases, leaving 27 bases between them. Germline values: CDR1 DFQATT, CDR2 SNEGSKA (reference sequence). CDR3 bases read: TGCAGTGCTAGAGATAACCCCACTAGCAGGGCCAACCCCCTCTCCTACAATGAG. The encoded protein is CSARDNPTSRANPLSYNE. The complete CDR3 sequence is CSARDNPTSRANPLSYNEQFF.

This clone was observed at least ten times. The CDR3 end is not reached by the read, which stops 3 residues before it; the germline J gene fills it in. The genes are TRBV5-5 and TRBJ2-1; no clear D gene. V gave up 4 bases and J gave up 5 bases, with 13 bases separating them. This CDR3 spans 14 amino acids. Germline V gene sequence: CDR1 SGHKS, CDR2 YYEKEE (reference sequence). The CDR3 DNA, read in part, is TGTGCCAGCAGCGCCCTGCTAGGAAACAATGAG. Translation: CASSALLGNNE. The complete CDR3 sequence is CASSALLGNNEQFF.

This clone was recorded many times. The read gets to within 3 residues of the CDR3 end, and the germline J gene fills in the rest. V and J are TRBV7-3 and TRBJ1-1, with D maybe TRBD1 (6 bases). Trimming took off 5 bases at V and 5 bases at J, with 15 bases between the two ends. CDR3 length equals 14 residues. The germline V gene encodes CDR1 SGHTA and CDR2 FQGTGA. CDR3 loop: CASSLNREGTEAFF. CDR3 DNA (partial): TGTGCCAGCAGCCTTAACAGGGAAGGGACTGAA. Based on the CDR3 plus reference TRBV7-3 and TRBJ1-1, the full variable domain is GAGVSQTPSNKVTEKGKYVELRCDPISGHTALYWYRQSLGQGPEFLIYFQGTGAADDSGLPNDRFFAVRPEGSVSTLKIQRTERGDSAVYLCASSLNREGTEAFFGQGTRLTVV.

This clone was seen more than once but under ten times. With the read ending 3 residues before the CDR3 end, the germline J gene is used to fill in that end. Other DNA variants within this sample encode the same CDR3. The chain is built from TRBV7-9 and TRBJ1-2; a possible D gene is TRBD1 (5 bases). This CDR3 contains 15 residues. The germline gives CDR1 SEHNR, CDR2 FQNEAQ (reference sequence). The CDR3 is CASSSVDLRAGTYTF. The DNA read from the CDR3 is TGTGCCAGCAGCTCCGTAGATCTCAGGGCTGGTACA.